This is a list of T cell receptor beta chains from one sample in a study of CD8 T cells in ankylosing spondylitis. From the 5' RACE reads, TCRdb called clonotypes with MiXCR, one entry per CDR3 protein. The sample records 150,000 to 250,000 distinct CDR3 sequences, more than 10% being singletons. Sequences were obtained from blood, either unsorted or a sorted T cell fraction (not recorded which). These receptors were collected from a male donor with ankylosing spondylitis or in good health (not recorded which). Both conserved end residues are part of each CDR3. The D gene is left open where the match is weak. For some rows the clone size is stated as once, few or many, or as a class when expanded; others skip it.

clone_size: few
d_call: TRBD1
v_call: TRBV5-6
j_call: TRBJ2-1
cdr3_aa: CASSFWTGYNEQFF
cdr3_nt: TGTGCCAGCAGCTTCTGGACAGGGTATAATGAGCAGTTCTTC

clone_size: few
d_call: .
v_call: TRBV5-6
j_call: TRBJ2-7
cdr3_aa: CASSPHTVWHLLSYEQYF
cdr3_nt: TGTGCCAGCAGCCCCCACACCGTATGGCACTTACTTTCCTACGAGCAGTACTTC

clone_size: few
d_call: .
v_call: TRBV9
j_call: TRBJ2-7
cdr3_aa: CASSESVNSYEQYF
cdr3_nt: TGTGCCAGCAGCGAATCGGTCAACTCCTACGAGCAGTACTTC

clone_size: many
d_call: .
v_call: TRBV7-8
j_call: TRBJ2-1
cdr3_aa: CASMGRPLEYNEQFF
cdr3_nt: TGTGCCAGCATGGGGCGGCCTTTGGAATACAATGAGCAGTTCTTC

clone_size: few
d_call: .
v_call: TRBV21-1
j_call: TRBJ2-4
cdr3_aa: CASSTSDTLLAKNIQYF
cdr3_nt: TGTGCCAGCAGCACCTCGGACACCTTACTAGCCAAAAACATTCAGTACTTC

clone_size: .
d_call: .
v_call: TRBV7-9
j_call: TRBJ2-1
cdr3_aa: CASSTLPVEQFF
cdr3_nt: TGTGCCAGCAGCACCCTCCCGGTTGAGCAGTTCTTC

clone_size: few
d_call: TRBD1
v_call: TRBV6-1
j_call: TRBJ2-7
cdr3_aa: CASRGQGSGSYEQYF
cdr3_nt: TGTGCCAGCAGGGGACAGGGATCGGGCTCCTACGAGCAGTACTTC

clone_size: .
d_call: .
v_call: TRBV10-2
j_call: TRBJ2-2
cdr3_aa: CASRATGLRELFF
cdr3_nt: TGCGCCAGCAGAGCTACAGGGCTCCGGGAGCTGTTTTTT

clone_size: .
d_call: .
v_call: TRBV7-9
j_call: TRBJ2-3
cdr3_aa: CASSSAGGGGDTQYF
cdr3_nt: TGTGCCAGCAGCTCTGCTGGGGGAGGGGGAGATACGCAGTATTTT

clone_size: .
d_call: .
v_call: TRBV6-1
j_call: TRBJ1-5
cdr3_aa: CASSPGWGNQPQHF
cdr3_nt: TGTGCCAGCAGTCCAGGGTGGGGCAATCAGCCCCAGCATTTT

clone_size: few
d_call: TRBD2
v_call: TRBV7-7
j_call: TRBJ2-2
cdr3_aa: CASSQGEGYTNTGELFF
cdr3_nt: TGTGCCAGCAGCCAAGGGGAGGGGTACACGAACACCGGGGAGCTGTTTTTT

clone_size: few
d_call: .
v_call: TRBV5-1
j_call: TRBJ2-7
cdr3_aa: CASSLISGTYLYEQYF
cdr3_nt: TGCGCCAGCAGCTTAATTTCCGGGACATACCTCTACGAGCAGTACTTC